The 2 T cell receptor beta chains reported below all come from one sample, sequenced in a study of OX40 agonist ivuxolimab in advanced cancers. Sequencing was performed with immunoSEQ multiplex PCR; in TCRdb, only in-frame clones are kept and a portion is missing. The table lists tens of thousands of clones, roughly 79% of them singletons, with 5.5% to 7% in the top ten. The input for sequencing was CD4+ or CD8+ T cells sorted from blood, taken in a trial of the OX40 agonist ivuxolimab. The receptors were gathered from an adult with an advanced solid tumor such as melanoma, head and neck, liver or kidney cancer.

DNA of the CDR3: TGTGCCATCAGTACTACGGGAACGTCCTACGAGCAGTACTTC. Protein sequence: CAISTTGTSYEQYF. The chain carries TRBV10-3 and TRBJ2-7; weak D call: TRBD2 (5 bases). The CDR3 length is 14 residues. V was trimmed by 5 bases and J by 1 base, leaving 12 bases between them. The germline V gene encodes CDR1 ENHRY and CDR2 SYGVKD.

This chain joins TRBV27 and TRBJ1-5; 10 nucleotides align to TRBD1. The CDR3 has 18 amino acids. The germline V gene encodes CDR1 MNHEY and CDR2 SMNVEV (reference sequence). With V trimmed by 4 bases and J by 2 bases, 11 bases remained unmatched. The CDR3 region has the DNA TGTGCCAGCAGTTCCGTCCCGGGACAGGGGTTCGGCAATCAGCCCCAGCATTTT. Encoded protein: CASSSVPGQGFGNQPQHF.